One and the same sample provided the 5 T cell receptor beta chains below, sequenced in a study of OX40 agonist ivuxolimab in advanced cancers. Libraries were prepared by immunoSEQ multiplex PCR; TCRdb keeps only in-frame clonotypes and omits some of them. Of approximately 15,000 clones detected, about four fifths appear once; the ten largest clones hold under 30%. Source: CD4+ or CD8+ T cells sorted from blood, taken in a trial of the OX40 agonist ivuxolimab. The receptors were gathered from an adult with an advanced solid tumor such as melanoma, head and neck, liver or kidney cancer.

CDR3 sequence reads: CASLPGVPGNTIYF. CDR3 nucleotides: TGCGCCAGCTTGCCGGGGGTCCCTGGAAACACCATATATTTT. The rearrangement joins TRBV4-1 to TRBJ1-3; a weak D match, TRBD1 (5 bases). The CDR3 covers 14 residues. The V end was cut by 8 bases, the J end by 2 bases, with 13 bases between. Germline V gene lookup returns CDR1 MGHRA and CDR2 YSYEKL.

The chain couples TRBV7-6 to TRBJ1-1; 8 positions agree with TRBD1. With V trimmed by 7 bases and J by 3 bases, 7 bases remained unmatched. From germline, CDR1 is SGHVS and CDR2 FNYEAQ. The CDR3 is 14 residues long. The CDR3 sequence is CASTAGQGYTEAFF. The CDR3 region has the DNA TGTGCCAGCACCGCCGGACAGGGATACACTGAAGCTTTCTTT. The whole variable domain, remainder taken from reference TRBV7-6 and TRBJ1-1, is GAGVSQSPRYKVTKRGQDVALRCDPISGHVSLYWYRQALGQGPEFLTYFNYEAQQDKSGLPNDRFSAERPEGSISTLTIQRTEQRDSAMYRCASTAGQGYTEAFFGQGTRLTVV.

The J gene is TRBJ2-3, the V gene TRBV30, with 12 bases lining up with TRBD1. The V segment lost 3 bases and the J segment 0 bases; nucleotides outside the gene matches: 7. The CDR3 is made up of 17 amino acids. The germline V gene encodes CDR1 GTSNPN and CDR2 SVGIG (reference sequence). The CDR3 coding sequence is TGTGCCTGGAGACCGGGACAGGGGGCCCGAAGCACAGATACGCAGTATTTT. It translates to CAWRPGQGARSTDTQYF. Full variable domain (missing parts from reference TRBV30 and TRBJ2-3): SQTIHQWPATLVQPVGSPLSLECTVEGTSNPNLYWYRQAAGRGLQLLFYSVGIGQISSEVPQNLSASRPQDRQFILSSKKLLLSDSGFYLCAWRPGQGARSTDTQYFGPGTRLTVL.

The genes are TRBV4-1 and TRBJ2-1, with 7 bases aligning to TRBD1. CDR3 length: 15 residues. Germline V gene sequence: CDR1 MGHRA, CDR2 YSYEKL. The V and J ends lost 4 bases and 6 bases, in that order; junction bases with no gene match: 9. The CDR3 spells CASSLTQGDGNEQFF. The CDR3 coding sequence is TGCGCCAGCAGCCTCACCCAGGGGGACGGCAATGAGCAGTTCTTC.

This chain links TRBV30 with TRBJ1-1; the match to TRBD1 covers 7 bases. V trimming: 4 bases; J trimming: 4 bases; junction bases outside the gene matches: 9. Germline V gene lookup returns CDR1 GTSNPN and CDR2 SVGIG (reference sequence). CDR3 length: 14 residues. CDR3 protein: CAWKTGQESTEAFF. DNA for the CDR3: TGTGCCTGGAAGACCGGACAGGAGAGCACTGAAGCTTTCTTT.